The following is a T cell receptor (beta chain) sequence with its context. Its cognate antigen has yet to be identified. No much larger clone exists at a distance of one base, and base qualities are not known. This record belongs to a study of OX40 agonist ivuxolimab in advanced cancers. Some background on the complete study: Ivuxolimab was an agonistic, fully human IgG2 monoclonal antibody directed against OX40 (CD134), a costimulatory receptor. Intravenous ivuxolimab was administered to patients every 2 weeks at six dose levels: 0.01, 0.1, 0.3, 1.5, 3 and 10 mg/kg. Among the 50 to 55 dose-escalation patients, some 20 had hepatocellular carcinoma, 15 or so melanoma, 9 renal cell carcinoma and 9 head and neck cancer. The dose-escalation cohort was about 83% male with a mean age of about 54 years, ranging from roughly 20 to 80. Patients were allowed to have had prior anti-PD-1, anti-PD-L1 or anti-CTLA-4 therapy, and approximately 43% of the dose-escalation patients had previously received checkpoint inhibitors. Partial responses were achieved by three dose-escalation patients, of whom one had hepatocellular carcinoma and two had cutaneous melanoma. Peripheral TCRbeta sequencing aimed to test whether ivuxolimab altered TCR sequence diversity and caused clonal T-cell expansion. The paper reports the monotherapy dose-escalation portion (N ≈ 50 patients) of the phase I ivuxolimab trial. On the study overall, not on this receptor specifically: After ivuxolimab, CD8+ T cells had more expanded clones than CD4+ T cells on average. The antigen specificity of the peripheral T cells that underwent clonal expansion was not determined. In partial responders in the 0.1-3.0 mg/kg groups, normalized peripheral clonal expansion was found to be among the lowest, especially among CD8+ T cells. Low levels of normalized T-cell clonal expansion were also shown by some nonresponding patients. At doses of 0.1 to 3.0 mg/kg, clonal expansion of both CD4+ and CD8+ T cells in blood was seen between baseline and week 6.

Genomic DNA was extracted from sorted cells for sequencing of the TCRbeta CDR3 region. The immunoSEQ Assay was used for sequencing of TCRbeta CDR3 regions. TCRdb carries this immuneACCESS record with in-frame sequences only. Its versions omit some clonotypes, under half of them owing to an unresolved V gene in the studies checked, with the rest unexplained. This sample lists tens of thousands of clones; roughly nine tenths were detected once. The top ten hold roughly 4.8% of the sample. Patients with a history of autoimmune disease or receiving systemic immunosuppression were excluded from the trial. Peripheral blood for TCR sequencing was collected from all dose cohorts at baseline, on cycle 4 day 1, and on cycle 7 day 1. The samples were drawn from a first-in-human, open-label, multicenter phase I dose-escalation trial of ivuxolimab. The trial enrolled adults with locally advanced or metastatic head and neck squamous cell, hepatocellular, melanoma or renal cell carcinoma. Before TCR sequencing, CD4+ T cells and CD8+ T cells from peripheral blood were sorted into separate populations.

Via the germline V gene, CDR1 is SNHLY and CDR2 FYNNEI. The V and J ends are trimmed by 3 bases and 4 bases, leaving 16 bases between them. Including the terminal cysteine and phenylalanine, the CDR3 comprises 16 residues. Only the CDR3 portion is preserved as DNA: 48 bases, with reading frame beginning at the first base. The material was CD4+ or CD8+ T cells sorted from blood, obtained in a trial of the OX40 agonist ivuxolimab. The receptor was isolated from an adult with an advanced solid tumor such as melanoma, head and neck, liver or kidney cancer. Recombination connected TRBV2 to TRBJ1-3, with the D gene uncertain. The sequenced DNA: TGTGCCAGCAGTGAGAGTGGGCATTCTCGGGGAAACACCATATATTTT. Its protein reads: CASSESGHSRGNTIYF.